Listed here are 2 T cell receptor beta chains from one sample, sequenced in a study of blood T cell repertoires in COVID-19. Repertoires were generated with immunoSEQ multiplex PCR, while TCRdb's copy carries only in-frame clones and drops some. The profile shows hundreds of thousands of clones, around 88% of them singletons. Sequencing was performed on peripheral blood. These receptors came from a woman aged 45-65 years with COVID-19, enrolled during active disease.

V usage is TRBV25-1 and J usage is TRBJ1-2; 8 bases align to TRBD1. This CDR3 has 15 amino acids. V lost 4 bases, J lost 2 bases, and 6 bases stayed unmatched. In germline, CDR1 is MGHDK, CDR2 SYGVNS. CDR3 nucleotides: TGTGCCAGCAGTGCCACCCAGGGGGCAAACTATGGCTACACCTTC. Translating gives CASSATQGANYGYTF.

This chain uses TRBV5-1 with TRBJ2-3, with 10 nucleotides matching TRBD2. Germline-derived CDR1 and CDR2 are SGHRS and YFSETQ. V gave up 4 bases and J gave up 3 bases; unmatched junction bases: 8. This CDR3 has 16 residues. CDR3 region: CASSPVIAGGTDTQYF. The CDR3 coding sequence is TGCGCCAGCAGCCCGGTCATAGCGGGGGGAACAGATACGCAGTATTTT.